This T cell receptor (beta chain) was identified during a study of blood T cell repertoires in COVID-19. Overall study: Samples taken during acute and convalescent COVID-19 were collected in the United States, Italy and Spain. The analysed material was cDNA or gDNA that came from T cells, B-cell-depleted T cells, or PBMCs.

TCRdb's copy holds only in-frame clones and misses some; the assay was immunoSEQ multiplex PCR. The data contain roughly 150,000 clones, approximately 91% of them singletons. Germline loops: CDR1 MDHEN, CDR2 SYDVKM. V was pared by 8 bases and J by 3 bases, with 13 bases between. The CDR3 loop spans 13 amino acids. The source is a man between 18 and 29 years old with acute or convalescent COVID-19. The V gene is TRBV28, the J gene TRBJ1-1; no definite D call. The sequencing input was peripheral blood. The CDR3 nucleotides are TGTGCCAGCTTCGGGAGGGCCTACACTGAAGCTTTCTTT. This encodes CASFGRAYTEAFF.